This T cell receptor (beta chain) came from a study of cytomegalovirus exposure and HLA in healthy donors. Findings and limits, study-wide: TCR beta V- and J-gene trimming was later associated with a missense DCLRE1C variant. Certain sequence variants were highly shared and formed a cluster, and this cluster was likely a sequencing artifact.

In the PCR, 60 Vbeta and 13 Jbeta primers were used. Using immunoSEQ multiplex PCR, the repertoire was profiled, and TCRdb retains in-frame clones only, with some absent. The repertoire holds about 140,000 clones, 80% seen once, with about 2.2% in the top ten. In the case of this clone: Its antigen is unknown.

The CDR3 has 13 amino acids. V was shortened by 10 bases and J by 5 bases, with 15 bases between the two germline ends. Germline CDR1 is MGHDK and CDR2 is SYGVNS. The V call is TRBV25-1, the J call TRBJ2-1; possibly TRBD2 for D (6 bases). This receptor was obtained from a man aged 30 to 45 in good health and CMV-seronegative. Input material: PBMCs. The CDR3 DNA is TGTGCCACCGGAGTAGCGGCCGACAATGAGCAGTTCTTC. Amino acids: CATGVAADNEQFF.